These 30 T cell receptor beta chains were sequenced from one sample in a study of blood T cell repertoires in COVID-19 (dated by TCRdb to the early 2020s). Libraries were constructed by the immunoSEQ multiplex PCR assay. Entries here come from immuneACCESS through TCRdb and include only in-frame sequences with V and J called. Some clones fail to appear in such tables; in the studies checked, an unresolved V gene covers under half of the shortfall, and the cause of the remainder is unknown. The sample records about 260,000 clones, roughly 86% of which are singletons. The ten largest make up 8.5% to 10% of the sample. Sequencing was done on a sample of peripheral blood. These receptors were obtained from a man aged 40-49 years who had recovered from COVID-19.

The genes are TRBV19 and TRBJ1-1, with D unresolved. The CDR3 is 14 amino acids. V lost 5 bases to trimming and J lost 2 bases, with 12 bases between them. CDR1 is LNHDA, CDR2 SQIVND, per germline (reference sequence). The CDR3 sequence is CASSPAGFNTEAFF. CDR3 bases: TGTGCCAGTAGTCCCGCGGGCTTCAACACTGAAGCTTTCTTT.

This chain joins TRBV25-1 and TRBJ1-1; D remains unclear. Trimming stripped 5 bases from V and 4 bases from J, with 17 bases between. Germline-derived CDR1 and CDR2 are MGHDK and SYGVNS. The CDR3 sequence is 15 residues long. The chain's CDR3 is CASSRERGGGTEAFF. The CDR3 nucleotides read TGTGCCAGCAGTCGTGAGCGGGGTGGTGGCACTGAAGCTTTCTTT.

This chain links TRBV4-2 with TRBJ2-3; D possibly corresponds to TRBD2 (5 bases). Germline V CDR1 and CDR2: LGHNA, YNFKEQ. The V gene lost 4 bases and the J gene lost 6 bases, with 23 bases spanning the gap. CDR3 length: 17 amino acids. The CDR3 sequence is CASSPSGGGLATDTQYF. The CDR3, as DNA: TGTGCCAGCAGCCCCTCTGGTGGCGGGCTGGCCACGGATACGCAGTATTTT.

The chain employs TRBV9 and TRBJ2-4; TRBD1 matches at 9 bases. The CDR3 loop spans 14 amino acids. With V trimmed by 3 bases and J by 3 bases, 1 base remained unmatched. Per germline, CDR1 SGDLS and CDR2 YYNGEE. The DNA of the CDR3 is TGTGCCAGCAGCGGGACAGGGGTCAAAAACATTCAGTACTTC. This encodes CASSGTGVKNIQYF.

The chain carries TRBV2 and TRBJ2-5; TRBD1 aligns across 8 bases. This CDR3 has 14 amino acids. Germline CDR1 reads SNHLY; CDR2 reads FYNNEI. V lost 5 bases and J lost 5; bases outside the gene matches: 7. In nucleotides, the CDR3 is TGTGCCAGCAGTCCCCAGGGGGCCAGGGAGACCCAGTACTTC. It specifies CASSPQGARETQYF.

The J gene is TRBJ2-1, the V gene TRBV5-1, with D perhaps matching TRBD2 (5 bases). The CDR3 has 12 amino acids. Trimming took off 6 bases at V and 8 bases at J, with 12 bases between the two ends. The germline gives CDR1 SGHRS, CDR2 YFSETQ. CDR3 in DNA: TGCGCCAGCATGAGGGATAGGGATGAGCAGTTCTTC. Its protein is CASMRDRDEQFF.

This clone came up a few times. The chain links TRBV9 to TRBJ2-7; a weak D match, TRBD1 (6 bases). V shed 4 bases and J shed 6 bases, with 17 bases lying between them. The CDR3 spans 14 residues. Per the germline V gene, CDR1 is SGDLS and CDR2 is YYNGEE. The CDR3 protein is CASSPRDRGSEQYF. The CDR3 DNA follows: TGTGCCAGCAGCCCGCGTGATAGGGGGAGCGAGCAGTACTTC. Complete variable domain (other parts from reference TRBV9 and TRBJ2-7): DSGVTQTPKHLITATGQRVTLRCSPRSGDLSVYWYQQSLDQGLQFLIQYYNGEERAKGNILERFSAQQFPDLHSELNLSSLELGDSALYFCASSPRDRGSEQYFGPGTRLTVT.

This rearrangement joins TRBV11-3 to TRBJ2-3; D may be TRBD2 (6 bases). The CDR3 is 15 amino acids. The germline gives CDR1 SGHNT, CDR2 YENEEA. Trimming stripped 5 bases from V and 5 bases from J, with 17 bases between. The CDR3: CASSNAWGGKDTQYF. For the CDR3, the DNA is TGTGCCAGCAGCAATGCATGGGGCGGGAAAGATACGCAGTATTTT.

The rearrangement uses TRBV19 and TRBJ1-4; D might be TRBD1 (5 bases). Germline V lookup: CDR1 LNHDA, CDR2 SQIVND (reference sequence). Trimming took 2 bases from V and 8 from J, leaving 12 bases between them. This CDR3 is 14 amino acids long. CDR3 in DNA: TGTGCCAGTAGTATATTCCAGGGAAAGGAAAAACTGTTTTTT. Translating it yields CASSIFQGKEKLFF. Full variable domain (missing parts from reference TRBV19 and TRBJ1-4): DGGITQSPKYLFRKEGQNVTLSCEQNLNHDAMYWYRQDPGQGLRLIYYSQIVNDFQKGDIAEGYSVSREKKESFPLTVTSAQKNPTAFYLCASSIFQGKEKLFFGSGTQLSVL.

This chain joins TRBV19 and TRBJ2-3, with 9 bases matching TRBD2. This CDR3 is built from 16 residues. Trimming at V came to 6 bases and at J to 7 bases, leaving 14 bases not matched to a gene. Germline V CDR1 and CDR2: LNHDA, SQIVND (reference sequence). The CDR3 region is CASRGVGLAGTNTQYF. The CDR3 nucleotides read TGTGCCAGTAGGGGGGTCGGGCTAGCGGGAACGAATACGCAGTATTTT.

The chain combines TRBV7-8 with TRBJ1-3; D is undetermined. Per the germline V gene, CDR1 is SGHVS and CDR2 is FQNEAQ. Deletions cut 1 base from V and 0 bases from J, with 4 bases between. The CDR3 has 14 residues. CDR3 loop: CASSLDSSGNTIYF. In nucleotides, the CDR3 is TGTGCCAGCAGCTTAGACAGCTCTGGAAACACCATATATTTT.

The rearrangement joins TRBV30 to TRBJ1-6, with D maybe TRBD1 (6 bases). The germline CDR1 and CDR2 sequences are GTSNPN and SVGIG (reference sequence). V gave up 2 bases and J gave up 9 bases, with 20 bases separating them. This CDR3 has 16 amino acids. Here the CDR3 DNA reads TGTGCCTGGAGTTCGTGGCAGGGGATTCTGGGTTCACCCCTCCACTTT. Protein product: CAWSSWQGILGSPLHF.

This chain joins TRBV6-5 and TRBJ1-6; D ambiguous. Germline V lookup: CDR1 MNHEY, CDR2 SVGAGI. The CDR3 length is 13 residues. Trimming stripped 8 bases from V and 7 bases from J, with 12 bases between. CDR3 nucleotides: TGTGCCAGCGTGGCGGCAGTCAATTCACCCCTCCACTTT. It translates to CASVAAVNSPLHF.

This sequence joins TRBV5-1 and TRBJ2-7; 14 bases match TRBD2. V was clipped by 0 bases and J by 5 bases; unmatched bases: 7. CDR1 SGHRS and CDR2 YFSETQ come from the germline V gene. The CDR3 runs to 17 residues. DNA of the CDR3: TGCGCCAGCAGCTTGGGAGGACTAGCGGGAGGCGGGAACGAGCAGTACTTC. This translates into CASSLGGLAGGGNEQYF.

The chain links TRBV18 to TRBJ1-1; TRBD1 might be the D (6 bases). Germline loops: CDR1 KGHSH, CDR2 LQKENI. The CDR3 runs 15 residues. V was clipped by 3 bases and J by 1 base, with 12 bases between them. CDR3 DNA sequence: TGTGCCAGCTCACCCGAGGGGGTGAAGAACACTGAAGCTTTCTTT. Its protein is CASSPEGVKNTEAFF.

The rearrangement uses TRBV6-5 and TRBJ2-5; D possibly corresponds to TRBD1 (6 bases). The CDR3 extends over 14 amino acids. Germline V gives CDR1 MNHEY, CDR2 SVGAGI. With 3 bases removed from V and 6 bases from J, the gap between germline ends came to 14 bases. CDR3 DNA sequence: TGTGCCAGCAGTTATCCAGGGGTTGAGCAGACCCAGTACTTC. Translating gives CASSYPGVEQTQYF.

The chain recombines TRBV6-5 with TRBJ1-1; 11 bases are a match to TRBD1. The CDR3 is made up of 14 amino acids. Germline trimming cut 5 bases from V and 4 bases from J; bases unmatched to any gene: 3. CDR1 is MNHEY and CDR2 is SVGAGI in the germline V gene. The CDR3 here is CASSRTGGSTEAFF. The DNA for the CDR3 is TGTGCCAGCAGTCGGACAGGGGGCTCCACTGAAGCTTTCTTT.

V and J are TRBV9 and TRBJ2-1, with 10 bases identical to TRBD2. V was pared by 1 base and J by 5 bases, with 12 bases of the junction left unmatched. There are 18 residues in the CDR3. Germline V lookup: CDR1 SGDLS, CDR2 YYNGEE. CDR3 protein: CASSVRGAGGAFHNEQFF. The CDR3 DNA is TGTGCCAGCAGCGTAAGAGGAGCGGGAGGGGCCTTTCACAATGAGCAGTTCTTC.

This sequence joins TRBV25-1 and TRBJ1-6, with 7 nucleotides matching TRBD1. V lost 5 bases and J lost 5; bases outside the gene matches: 3. CDR3 length: 14 residues. Germline CDR1 reads MGHDK; CDR2 reads SYGVNS. The CDR3 spells CASSWDRDNSPLHF. The CDR3 DNA reads TGTGCCAGCAGTTGGGACAGAGATAATTCACCCCTCCACTTT.

The J gene is TRBJ2-7, the V gene TRBV5-1; 7 bases are a match to TRBD1. The V gene's germline CDR1 is SGHRS and CDR2 YFSETQ. Trimming at V came to 2 bases and at J to 5 bases, leaving 7 bases not matched to a gene. The CDR3 spans 14 residues. The CDR3 loop reads CASSFGQVLHEQYF. The CDR3 nucleotides are TGCGCCAGCAGCTTCGGACAGGTTCTCCACGAGCAGTACTTC.

This sequence joins TRBV4-3 and TRBJ2-7, with TRBD1 identical over 11 bases. Germline CDR1 LGHNA, CDR2 YSLEER. The CDR3 covers 14 residues. The V segment lost 4 bases and the J segment 2 bases; nucleotides outside the gene matches: 1. The CDR3 region is CASSRGQGAYEQYF. The DNA of the CDR3 is TGCGCCAGCAGCCGGGGACAGGGGGCCTACGAGCAGTACTTC.

The rearrangement links TRBV4-1 to TRBJ1-6, with D perhaps TRBD1 (5 bases). V was clipped by 8 bases and J by 1 base, with 21 bases between them. Germline CDR1 is MGHRA and CDR2 is YSYEKL. The CDR3 consists of 18 residues. CDR3 coding DNA: TGCGCCAGCCCTCCCATAACACGGGGACTTTCCTATAATTCACCCCTCCACTTT. Translation: CASPPITRGLSYNSPLHF.

This clone has only one observation. The chain has TRBV16 and TRBJ1-5; possibly TRBD1 for D (6 bases). This CDR3 has 16 amino acids. V gave up 0 bases and J gave up 2 bases, with 11 bases separating them. Germline CDR1 is KGHSY and CDR2 is FQNENV. This CDR3 is CASSQSDSSRNQPQHF. The CDR3 DNA is TGTGCCAGCAGCCAATCGGACAGCTCCCGCAATCAGCCCCAGCATTTT.

The chain links TRBV5-1 to TRBJ2-7, with D perhaps TRBD1 (6 bases). The CDR3 length is 15 residues. Trimming pared 2 bases from V and 2 bases from J, leaving 14 bases between. Germline V gene sequence: CDR1 SGHRS, CDR2 YFSETQ. The CDR3 sequence is CASSFIRGRTYEQYF. The DNA for the CDR3 is TGCGCCAGCAGCTTCATCAGGGGCCGTACCTACGAGCAGTACTTC.

The chain couples TRBV18 to TRBJ1-3; D may be TRBD1 (5 bases). Trimming stripped 1 base from V and 0 bases from J, with 13 bases between. The CDR3 spans 17 residues. Germline lookup yields CDR1 KGHSH and CDR2 LQKENI. The CDR3 reads CASSPRAGPFSGNTIYF. The CDR3 nucleotides read TGTGCCAGCTCACCACGGGCAGGGCCGTTCTCTGGAAACACCATATATTTT.

The chain carries TRBV7-2 and TRBJ2-6; D is perhaps TRBD1 (6 bases). The germline CDR1 and CDR2 sequences are SGHTA and FQGNSA. V was cut by 1 base and J by 4 bases, with 17 bases left in between. The CDR3 totals 18 residues. CDR3 loop: CASSLVATGVAGANVLTF. CDR3 DNA: TGTGCCAGCAGCTTAGTTGCGACAGGCGTGGCCGGGGCCAACGTCCTGACTTTC.

The V gene is TRBV7-8, the J gene TRBJ2-1; 7 bases align to TRBD1. The CDR3 runs 14 residues. Germline values: CDR1 SGHVS, CDR2 FQNEAQ. With 7 bases clipped from V and 0 bases from J, the junction kept 3 bases outside the gene matches. CDR3 loop: CASTSGGSYNEQFF. CDR3 in DNA: TGTGCCAGCACCTCAGGGGGCTCCTACAATGAGCAGTTCTTC.

V usage is TRBV18 and J usage is TRBJ1-2; no reliable D call. From germline, CDR1 is KGHSH and CDR2 LQKENI. V was trimmed by 1 base and J by 3 bases, leaving 6 bases between them. The CDR3 length is 13 residues. In DNA, the CDR3 is TGTGCCAGCTCACCACTACCAGACTATGGCTACACCTTC. The encoded protein is CASSPLPDYGYTF.

The chain carries TRBV6-2 or TRBV6-3 and TRBJ1-4, with unresolved D. Germline CDR1 is MNHEY and CDR2 is SVGEGT. V gave up 0 bases and J gave up 3 bases, with 11 bases separating them. The CDR3 consists of 16 residues. The CDR3 coding sequence is TGTGCCAGCAGTTACTCCCTGCGCGGGCCTAATGAAAAACTGTTTTTT. This codes for CASSYSLRGPNEKLFF.

CDR3 DNA: TGTGCCAGCAGCTGGGCCGGGGACAATGAGCAGTTCTTC. This sequence encodes CASSWAGDNEQFF. The V call is TRBV13, the J call TRBJ2-1, with D possibly matching TRBD2 (5 bases). V was cut by 4 bases and J by 5 bases, with 9 bases left in between. CDR1 is PRHDT and CDR2 is FYEKMQ in the germline V gene (reference sequence). This CDR3 spans 13 amino acids. Full variable domain (rest looked up from reference TRBV13 and TRBJ2-1): AAGVIQSPRHLIKEKRETATLKCYPIPRHDTVYWYQQGPGQDPQFLISFYEKMQSDKGSIPDRFSAQQFSDYHSELNMSSLELGDSALYFCASSWAGDNEQFFGPGTRLTVL.